The 2 T cell receptor beta chains below were found in one sample sequenced in a study of T-cell memory formation after mild COVID-19. MiXCR, applied by TCRdb to the 5' RACE reads, yields one record per CDR3 protein. The sample has some 57,000 distinct CDR3 sequences; 9% to 15% are singletons. The material sequenced was PBMCs or a T cell subset sorted from them (not recorded which). These receptors were taken from a man younger than 30 who had mild COVID-19 (a few samples of this study predate the infection). Cell type and time point are not known.

V gene TRBV11-2 combines with J gene TRBJ1-2; D is possibly TRBD1 (5 bases). The germline V gene has CDR1 SGHAT and CDR2 FQNNGV. The CDR3 is 13 residues long. V was cut by 5 bases and J by 0 bases, with 7 bases left in between. The CDR3 nucleotides are TGTGCCAGCAGCACGGACACTAACTATGGCTACACCTTC. It translates to CASSTDTNYGYTF.

This clonotype was counted between two and nine times. V usage is TRBV7-2 and J usage is TRBJ2-7; no firm D call. Trimming removed 5 bases at V and 3 bases at J, with 11 bases between. The V gene's germline CDR1 is SGHTA and CDR2 FQGNSA. The CDR3 loop spans 13 amino acids. The DNA for the CDR3 is TGTGCCAGCAGCCCGGACGGGTTCTACGAGCAGTACGTC. Its translation is CASSPDGFYEQYV.